Sequencing of this T cell receptor beta chain was carried out in a study of post-analysis software for immune sequencing data. On this clonotype itself: The antigen remains unidentified.

The CDR3 spans 14 residues. The V and J ends lost 8 bases and 2 bases respectively, with 14 bases between them. CDR1 is SGHTA and CDR2 is FQGNSA in the germline V gene. Sequencing libraries made from TCR beta cDNA carried unique molecular identifiers. TCRdb analysed the PCR reads with MiXCR anew, one entry per CDR3 protein. The table records some 690,000 distinct CDR3 sequences, 25% to 30% of them present only once. Findings and limits, study-wide: Elevated frequency relative to controls characterized four to six TRBV segments in patients, TRBV5-6, TRBV5-1 and TRBV20-1 among them.

Sequencing was carried out using blood. The chain joins TRBV7-2 to TRBJ2-3, with a tentative D call TRBD1 (6 bases). The receptor's source is a girl between 5 and 17 years old with multiple sclerosis. Written as DNA, the CDR3 is TGTGCCAGCTCTCGGACAGCTGTCACAGATACGCAGTATTTT. Translated: CASSRTAVTDTQYF.